These T cell receptor beta chains were read from a single sample in a study of T-cell memory formation after mild COVID-19. A single record per CDR3 protein comes from TCRdb applying MiXCR to the 5' RACE reads. The sample gives approximately 300,000 distinct CDR3 sequences, around 8% of which show up once; approximately 23% is in the top ten. The specimen was PBMCs or a T cell subset sorted from them (not recorded which). The receptors come from a man in his late teens or twenties who had mild COVID-19 (a few samples of this study predate the infection). Cell type and time point are not known. CDR3s include the opening cysteine and the closing phenylalanine or tryptophan. D genes are given only for firm matches. Size is omitted from some rows. Given values are once, few, many or a class for expanded clones.

CDR3aa,CDR3nt,abundance,j_gene,v_gene,d_gene
CASSLTQGSSPLHF,TGTGCCAGCAGTTTGACACAGGGAAGTTCACCCCTCCACTTT,.,TRBJ1-6,TRBV12-3/TRBV12-4,.
CASSPGQHYGYTF,TGTGCCAGCTCACCGGGACAGCACTATGGCTACACCTTC,.,TRBJ1-2,TRBV18,TRBD1
CASRVGDRGLETQYF,TGTGCCAGCAGGGTTGGGGACAGGGGTTTGGAGACCCAGTACTTC,few,TRBJ2-5,TRBV6-1,TRBD1
CASSPRLGTDTQYF,TGTGCCAGCAGCCCCCGTTTGGGCACAGATACGCAGTATTTT,.,TRBJ2-3,TRBV7-6,.
CASSLAPGRGAYNEQFF,TGTGCCAGCAGCTTAGCCCCTGGGCGGGGGGCCTACAATGAGCAGTTCTTC,.,TRBJ2-1,TRBV7-6,TRBD2
CASSFTSGGARDTQYF,TGCGCCAGCAGCTTTACCAGCGGGGGGGCCCGAGATACGCAGTATTTT,few,TRBJ2-3,TRBV5-1,TRBD2
CASSRMNTEAFF,TGTGCCAGCAGCCGTATGAACACTGAAGCTTTCTTT,many,TRBJ1-1,TRBV7-2,.
CASSFSGDTIYF,TGTGCCAGCAGTTTTAGTGGGGACACCATATATTTT,.,TRBJ1-3,TRBV12-3/TRBV12-4,.
CSARDQGQKNIQYF,TGCAGTGCTAGAGACCAGGGACAGAAAAACATTCAGTACTTC,few,TRBJ2-4,TRBV20-1,TRBD1
CASSVGDSTYEQYF,TGTGCCAGCAGCGTAGGGGACAGCACTTACGAGCAGTACTTC,few,TRBJ2-7,TRBV9,TRBD1
CSARDTGQKYEQYF,TGCAGTGCTAGAGATACAGGACAGAAGTACGAGCAGTACTTC,many,TRBJ2-7,TRBV20-1,.
CASRRQGKYGDGYTF,TGTGCCAGCCGGCGACAGGGAAAATATGGGGATGGCTACACCTTC,once,TRBJ1-2,TRBV25-1,TRBD1
CAISAPTVSSYNEQFF,TGTGCCATCAGTGCCCCGACAGTGAGCTCCTACAATGAGCAGTTCTTC,many,TRBJ2-1,TRBV10-3,.
CATSDVWQGADTQYF,TGTGCCACCAGTGACGTATGGCAGGGCGCAGATACGCAGTATTTT,many,TRBJ2-3,TRBV24-1,.
CAISESYAGELFF,TGTGCCATCAGTGAGTCCTACGCCGGGGAGCTGTTTTTT,many,TRBJ2-2,TRBV10-3,.
CASRSQGAQYGYTF,TGTGCCAGCAGATCACAGGGGGCACAATATGGCTACACCTTC,many,TRBJ1-2,TRBV12-3/TRBV12-4,TRBD1
CSVGTGGGYNEQFF,TGCAGCGTCGGTACAGGGGGCGGGTACAATGAGCAGTTCTTC,few,TRBJ2-1,TRBV29-1,TRBD1
CASSSGQGVIGELFF,TGCGCCAGCAGCTCAGGACAGGGGGTTATCGGGGAGCTGTTTTTT,few,TRBJ2-2,TRBV5-1,TRBD1
CASRGVGARGETQYF,TGCGCCAGCAGGGGAGTTGGTGCTAGAGGAGAGACCCAGTACTTC,many,TRBJ2-5,TRBV5-1,.
CAWSVARSSGETQYF,TGTGCCTGGAGTGTAGCCCGAAGCTCCGGAGAGACCCAGTACTTC,.,TRBJ2-5,TRBV30,.
CASSSGDSNTGELFF,TGCGCCAGCAGCTCGGGGGACTCGAACACCGGGGAGCTGTTTTTT,.,TRBJ2-2,TRBV5-1,.
CASSFEGQGAETQYF,TGTGCCAGCAGCTTTGAGGGCCAGGGGGCAGAGACCCAGTACTTC,.,TRBJ2-5,TRBV7-2,TRBD1
CASSADGNQETQYF,TGTGCCAGCAGCGCGGACGGGAACCAAGAGACCCAGTACTTC,few,TRBJ2-5,TRBV9,.
CASTSGASTDTQYF,TGTGCCAGCACTAGCGGGGCTAGCACAGATACGCAGTATTTT,.,TRBJ2-3,TRBV12-3/TRBV12-4,TRBD2
CASSYSSRGVRMNTEAFF,TGTGCCAGCAGTTACTCTTCCAGGGGGGTTCGAATGAACACTGAAGCTTTCTTT,few,TRBJ1-1,TRBV6-2/TRBV6-3,TRBD1
CASSPGGPRETQYF,TGCGCCAGCAGCCCGGGGGGGCCGAGGGAGACCCAGTACTTC,few,TRBJ2-5,TRBV5-1,TRBD2
CSVAGGTETQYF,TGCAGCGTGGCAGGGGGGACGGAGACCCAGTACTTC,many,TRBJ2-5,TRBV29-1,.
CATSRGDTSGANEQFF,TGTGCCACCAGCAGAGGGGACACTAGCGGGGCCAATGAGCAGTTCTTC,many,TRBJ2-1,TRBV15,TRBD2
CASSPNGGQETQYF,TGTGCCAGCAGCCCCAACGGAGGCCAAGAGACCCAGTACTTC,.,TRBJ2-5,TRBV7-3,.
CASSLLVDSSGNTIYF,TGTGCCAGCAGCTTACTGGTTGACAGCTCTGGAAACACCATATATTTT,few,TRBJ1-3,TRBV7-2,.
CASSFSAVSGELFF,TGTGCCAGCAGTTTCTCCGCCGTGTCCGGGGAGCTGTTTTTT,few,TRBJ2-2,TRBV27,.
CASSLGSLSGLETQYF,TGCGCCAGCAGCTTGGGTTCCCTGTCAGGGCTGGAGACCCAGTACTTC,.,TRBJ2-5,TRBV5-1,.
CASSLGLDNEQFF,TGTGCCAGCAGCCTAGGACTAGACAATGAGCAGTTCTTC,many,TRBJ2-1,TRBV7-3,TRBD2
CASRDTSIYGYTF,TGTGCCAGCAGGGACACTTCCATCTATGGCTACACCTTC,.,TRBJ1-2,TRBV6-5,.
CASSRIRGLAEIQETQYF,TGCGCCAGCAGCCGGATCCGGGGACTAGCGGAGATACAAGAGACCCAGTACTTC,few,TRBJ2-5,TRBV4-1,TRBD2